The source of this T cell receptor beta chain is a study of T cell responses to AZD1222 COVID-19 vaccine. The assay was immunoSEQ multiplex PCR, and TCRdb's table has in-frame clones only and misses some. This sample has roughly 120,000 clones, with about four fifths found just once. The CDR3 runs 14 residues. CDR1 and CDR2 from the germline V gene are SGHTA and FQGNSA. J was trimmed by 7 bases and V by 5 bases; bases with no gene match: 10. Findings and caveats of the study: Donors were chiefly white British, with a greater number of females, and clonal diversity was perhaps underestimated. Within unmutated variant regions lay the reported targets of nearly half of spike-specific TCRs.

For this clone: Its antigen is unknown.

This chain joins TRBV7-2 and TRBJ1-2; 7 bases align to TRBD1. The receptor was isolated from an adult in good health. Here the sequenced sample was peripheral blood, taken on day 0 of AZD1222 vaccination. In nucleotides, the CDR3 is TGTGCCAGCAGCCCCCCCGCGACAGGGCTTGGCTACACCTTC. This sequence encodes CASSPPATGLGYTF.